Given below is one T cell receptor beta chain in context. Its antigen is unknown. The data were taken from a study of cytomegalovirus exposure and HLA in healthy donors. At the level of the study: Researchers previously reported finding roughly 120 million unique TCR beta sequences from 150 million to 200 million T cells. Study-level points and caveats: According to reports, the classifier identified cytomegalovirus status with high specificity and sensitivity.

The PCR used 60 Vbeta and 13 Jbeta primers. Produced via immunoSEQ multiplex PCR; TCRdb's table is partial and in-frame only. The sample has some 160,000 clones, 65% to 85% seen once. The source of this sequence is a woman between 35 and 50 years old in good health and CMV-seropositive. Sequencing was done on a sample of PBMCs.

The CDR3 sequence is CASAWTGVGEQYF. The CDR3 nucleotides are TGTGCCAGTGCTTGGACAGGGGTGGGAGAGCAGTACTTC. The chain is built from TRBV27 and TRBJ2-7, with 9 bases lining up with TRBD1. Germline V gene lookup returns CDR1 MNHEY and CDR2 SMNVEV (reference sequence). Trimming cost V 9 bases and J 7 bases; bases outside gene matches: 10. The CDR3 totals 13 residues.